These 5 T cell receptor delta chains were all obtained from the same sample, sequenced in a study of gamma-delta chains in newborns, infants, children. TCRdb redid the clone calls on the reads with CATT. The table includes around 11,000 delta-chain clones, 8.5% to 9% detected once. Sequencing was done on a sample of blood. These receptor sequences come from a child who was a newborn, infant or young child, either healthy, febrile or measles-vaccinated (not recorded which).

The gene calls are TRDV2 and TRDJ1, with TRDD3 matching 12 bases. The ends lost 0 bases at V and 0 bases at J; junction bases unmatched: 10. Per the germline V gene, CDR1 is GEAIGNYY and CDR2 is EKD. This CDR3 has 19 amino acids. The CDR3 reads CACDTLLGDTTLNTDKLIF. Written as DNA, the CDR3 is TGTGCCTGTGACACCCTGCTGGGGGATACGACCCTGAACACCGATAAACTCATCTTT.

The V and J genes are TRDV2 and TRDJ3, with 9 nucleotides matching TRDD3. Germline CDR1 and CDR2: GEAIGNYY and EKD. The CDR3 is 18 residues long. With V trimmed by 1 base and J by 0 bases, 3 bases remained unmatched. The CDR3 sequence: CACDTLGDLSWDTRQMFF. The CDR3 coding sequence is TGTGCCTGTGACACGCTGGGGGATCTCTCCTGGGACACCCGACAGATGTTTTTC.

This clone showed up just a few times. The chain links TRDV1 to TRDJ1; D remains ambiguous. The CDR3 runs 17 residues. V lost 5 bases, J lost 2 bases, and 21 bases lay in between. Germline CDR1 reads TSWWSYY; CDR2 reads QGS. The CDR3 coding sequence is TGTGCTCTTGGGTACCCGGCTCCGATAGGTGCGACCGATAAACTCATCTTT. Its protein is CALGYPAPIGATDKLIF.

J is TRDJ3 and V is TRDV2, with 13 bases aligning to TRDD3. Germline lookup yields CDR1 GEAIGNYY and CDR2 EKD. This CDR3 region has 21 residues. The junction had 10 bases not matched to a gene; V was cut back by 3 bases and J by 0 bases. CDR3 protein: CACDSVLGDTPSSWDTRQMFF. CDR3 DNA: TGTGCCTGTGACTCCGTACTGGGGGATACGCCGAGCTCCTGGGACACCCGACAGATGTTTTTC.

In its sample, this clone was seen a few times. V gene TRDV2 combines with J gene TRDJ1; D unresolved. The germline V gene encodes CDR1 GEAIGNYY and CDR2 EKD. The CDR3 has 14 residues. Trimming shortened V by 0 bases and J by 3 bases, and 10 bases separated the two germline ends. Here the CDR3 DNA reads TGTGCCTGTGACACCGTGGGTACTCCCGATAAACTCATCTTT. It codes for CACDTVGTPDKLIF.